This T cell receptor beta chain was captured in a study of radiation and T cells in renal cell carcinoma. Study observations and caveats: Without pretreatment biopsies, baseline tumor clonotype presence was undetermined.

The V gene's germline CDR1 is SGHDT and CDR2 YYEEEE. This CDR3 is 14 amino acids long. The V end lost 0 bases, the J end lost 4 bases, and 8 bases lay between the germline ends. Time point indicated: blood 4 weeks post-SBRT, at nephrectomy. Treatment in this sample: 15 Gy SBRT to primary tumor, nephrectomy 4 weeks later. As regards this clone: Its antigen is undetermined.

TCRdb's copy holds only in-frame clones and misses some; the assay was immunoSEQ multiplex PCR. Of some 81,000 clones in the sample, about nine tenths are singletons; the top ten hold 5.5% to 7%. The chain employs TRBV5-6 and TRBJ2-1; D unclear. This clonotype was sampled from a woman in her 70s with renal cell carcinoma. The input for sequencing was blood, taken from a patient whose treatment included radiotherapy and nephrectomy. CDR3 in DNA: TGTGCCAGCAGCTTGGTACAGCGATACAATGAGCAGTTCTTC. This translates into CASSLVQRYNEQFF.